Detailed here is one T cell receptor (beta chain). Sequenced by immunoSEQ multiplex PCR; TCRdb stores in-frame clones only, minus some. Of 45,000 to 50,000 clones listed, almost 95% are singletons. This entry is derived from a study of T cell changes during pregnancy in multiple sclerosis. The CDR3 extends over 20 amino acids. The V and J ends lost 5 bases and 3 bases, in that order; junction bases with no gene match: 14. The V gene's germline CDR1 is SNHLY and CDR2 FYNNEI. The input for sequencing was CD8+ T cells from peripheral blood mononuclear cells, taken in the first trimester of pregnancy. The chain combines TRBV2 with TRBJ2-3; 16 nucleotides align to TRBD2. The sequence came from a female donor with multiple sclerosis, enrolled in a pregnancy study. This CDR3 is CASSPIPGLAGGERTDTQYF. The CDR3 DNA is TGTGCCAGCAGTCCCATTCCGGGACTAGCGGGGGGGGAGAGGACAGATACGCAGTATTTT.